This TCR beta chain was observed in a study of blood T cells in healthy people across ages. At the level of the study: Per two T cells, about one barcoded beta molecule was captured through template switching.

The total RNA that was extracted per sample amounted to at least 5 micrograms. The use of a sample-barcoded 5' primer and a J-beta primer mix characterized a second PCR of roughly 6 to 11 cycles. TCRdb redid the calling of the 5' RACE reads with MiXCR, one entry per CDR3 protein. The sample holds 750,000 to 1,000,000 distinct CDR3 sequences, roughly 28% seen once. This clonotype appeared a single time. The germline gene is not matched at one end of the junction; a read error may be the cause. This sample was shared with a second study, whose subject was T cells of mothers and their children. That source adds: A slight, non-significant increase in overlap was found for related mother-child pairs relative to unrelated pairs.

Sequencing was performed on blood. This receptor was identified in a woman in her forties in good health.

The CDR3 DNA is TGTGCCAGCAGTACCGTGGGGTCTCAGCCCCCGCATTTT. Amino acid sequence: CASSTVGSQPPHF. This sequence joins TRBV27 and TRBJ1-5; no firm D call. Germline CDR1 MNHEY, CDR2 SMNVEV (reference sequence). The CDR3 is 13 residues long.